The 18 T cell receptor beta chains listed next were all sequenced from one sample in a study of blood T cells in healthy people across ages. PCR was performed a second time for 7 to 11 cycles using a sample-barcoded 5' primer and a J-beta primer mix. TCRdb itself ran the 5' RACE reads through MiXCR, one entry per CDR3 protein. The sample includes about 400,000 distinct CDR3 sequences, 45% to 65% seen only once; the top ten take around 53%. What was sequenced was blood. These receptors were obtained from a man aged 55 to 69 in good health.

The rearrangement joins TRBV28 to TRBJ2-4; the D gene is possibly TRBD1 (6 bases). The germline gives CDR1 MDHEN, CDR2 SYDVKM. The CDR3 covers 14 residues. V was shortened by 6 bases and J by 7 bases, with 16 bases between the two germline ends. This CDR3 is CASSPTGRMNIQYF. The CDR3 DNA is TGTGCCAGCAGCCCTACAGGGCGAATGAACATTCAGTACTTC.

This clonotype has ten or more counts. V gene TRBV20-1 combines with J gene TRBJ2-7; unclear D gene. V was pared by 4 bases and J by 5 bases, with 15 bases between. The V gene's germline CDR1 is DFQATT and CDR2 SNEGSKA (reference sequence). The CDR3 has 13 residues. CDR3 sequence (DNA): TGCAGTGCTAACTTGGGCAGTATGAACGAGCAGTACTTC. Translating it yields CSANLGSMNEQYF.

The genes are TRBV7-2 and TRBJ1-5, with TRBD1 matching 10 bases. Germline values: CDR1 SGHTA, CDR2 FQGNSA. The CDR3 totals 16 residues. The junction had 7 bases not matched to a gene; V was cut back by 1 base and J by 7 bases. This chain's CDR3 is CASSLGGTGVGQPQHF. The CDR3 DNA reads TGTGCCAGCAGCTTAGGGGGGACAGGGGTGGGCCAGCCCCAGCATTTT.

This clonotype appeared a few times. V usage is TRBV7-2 and J usage is TRBJ2-1, with 11 bases fitting TRBD2. V was pared by 4 bases and J by 0 bases, with 11 bases of the junction left unmatched. The CDR3 sequence is 19 residues long. Germline CDR1 is SGHTA and CDR2 is FQGNSA. The DNA of the CDR3 is TGTGCCAGCAGCTCCTCGGGACTAGCGGTGGGGAGCTCCTACAATGAGCAGTTCTTC. This gives the protein CASSSSGLAVGSSYNEQFF.

V is TRBV7-6 and J is TRBJ2-7; tentatively, D is TRBD1 or TRBD2 (5 bases each). V gave up 4 bases and J gave up 2 bases, with 21 bases separating them. The CDR3 runs 17 residues. Germline CDR1 and CDR2: SGHVS and FNYEAQ. The CDR3 nucleotides are TGTGCCAGCAGCTACCCTCCAGTGGGAGAGGGGACCTACGAGCAGTACTTC. It yields the protein CASSYPPVGEGTYEQYF.

This chain uses TRBV3-1 with TRBJ2-7; D gene uncertain. Trimming cost V 3 bases and J 9 bases, with 12 bases left between them. The germline CDR1 and CDR2 sequences are LGHDT and YNNKEL (reference sequence). The CDR3 is made up of 12 amino acids. This CDR3 reads CASSQSSGMQYF. The CDR3 DNA is TGTGCCAGCAGCCAGAGCTCTGGGATGCAGTACTTC.

The chain combines TRBV20-1 with TRBJ2-6; 9 bases are shared with TRBD1. This CDR3 has 17 residues. Germline V CDR1 and CDR2: DFQATT, SNEGSKA (reference sequence). The J segment lost 4 bases and the V segment lost 0 bases, leaving 7 bases of the junction unmatched. The CDR3, as DNA: TGCAGTGCTAGAGATAGGACAGGGGTATCGGGGGCCAACGTCCTGACTTTC. Its protein product is CSARDRTGVSGANVLTF.

The chain recombines TRBV4-3 with TRBJ2-7; unclear D gene. The CDR3 has 14 amino acids. Germline V gene data show CDR1 as LGHNA and CDR2 as YSLEER. V was trimmed by 1 base and J by 3 bases, leaving 10 bases between them. The CDR3 DNA reads TGCGCCAGCAGCCAAGGTATTTCTAACTACGAGCAGTACTTC. Translation gives CASSQGISNYEQYF.

This clonotype was picked up a small number of times. J is TRBJ1-2 and V is TRBV20-1; tentative D call: TRBD1 (6 bases). The CDR3 length is 15 residues. The germline gives CDR1 DFQATT, CDR2 SNEGSKA (reference sequence). Between the trimmed V and J ends, which lost 4 bases and 2 bases, there was a span of 17 bases. The CDR3 sequence: CSAKRSTGRNYGYTF. The CDR3 DNA is TGCAGTGCTAAACGGTCCACAGGGCGCAACTATGGCTACACCTTC.

The chain uses TRBV12-3 or TRBV12-4 and TRBJ2-7; D gene uncertain. V gave up 0 bases and J gave up 4 bases, with 10 bases separating them. The CDR3 is 14 amino acids. The CDR3 DNA reads TGTGCCAGCAGTTTAGCGATCGGCCGATACGAGCAGTACTTC. It yields the protein CASSLAIGRYEQYF.

The genes are TRBV20-1 and TRBJ1-2; the D gene is possibly TRBD1 (5 bases). This CDR3 is 14 amino acids long. The germline V gene encodes CDR1 DFQATT and CDR2 SNEGSKA (reference sequence). V was clipped by 3 bases and J by 3 bases, with 14 bases between them. The CDR3 nucleotides are TGCAGTGCTAGGACGGGGCTCGAGTACTATGGCTACACCTTC. It encodes CSARTGLEYYGYTF.

This clonotype was counted between two and nine times. The genes are TRBV27 and TRBJ2-1; 12 bases align to TRBD2. Looked up from germline, CDR1 is MNHEY and CDR2 is SMNVEV (reference sequence). The CDR3 runs 18 residues. With V trimmed by 3 bases and J by 8 bases, 14 bases remained unmatched. CDR3 region: CASSFTASGRALGDEQFF. The DNA for the CDR3 is TGTGCCAGCAGTTTTACGGCTAGCGGGAGGGCCCTCGGGGATGAGCAGTTCTTC.

The V gene is TRBV12-3 or TRBV12-4, the J gene TRBJ2-7; 9 positions agree with TRBD1. V shed 3 bases, J shed 6 bases, and the junction held 6 bases outside the gene matches. The CDR3 loop spans 14 amino acids. DNA for the CDR3: TGTGCCAGCAGTTTTGGGACAGGGACCTCCGAGCAGTACTTC. Protein: CASSFGTGTSEQYF.

This clonotype has a handful of counts. The gene calls are TRBV7-2 and TRBJ2-7; the D is unclear. V was pared by 10 bases and J by 1 base, with 8 bases between. This CDR3 is 11 amino acids long. From germline, CDR1 is SGHTA and CDR2 FQGNSA. This CDR3 is CATARSYEQYF. Written as DNA, the CDR3 is TGTGCCACTGCCCGGTCCTACGAGCAGTACTTC. Supplemented by reference TRBV7-2 and TRBJ2-7, the full variable domain reads GAGVSQSPSNKVTEKGKDVELRCDPISGHTALYWYRQSLGQGLEFLIYFQGNSAPDKSGLPSDRFSAERTGGSVSTLTIQRTQQEDSAVYLCATARSYEQYFGPGTRLTVT.

The chain links TRBV3-1 to TRBJ1-3; 7 nucleotides agree with TRBD1. The CDR3 extends over 15 amino acids. Germline CDR1 is LGHDT and CDR2 is YNNKEL (reference sequence). Trimming cost V 4 bases and J 4 bases; bases outside gene matches: 7. This CDR3 is CASSRPGTAGNTIYF. The CDR3 bases are TGTGCCAGCAGCCGGCCCGGGACAGCAGGAAACACCATATATTTT.

There are a few counts of this clonotype. The chain joins TRBV6-6 to TRBJ2-1; 10 bases match TRBD2. CDR3 length equals 16 residues. The germline V gene has CDR1 MNHNY and CDR2 SVGAGI (reference sequence). The trim removed 0 bases at V and 8 bases at J, leaving 7 bases unmatched. CDR3 nucleotide sequence: TGTGCCAGCAGTTACTCGAAAACTAGCGGGATGGATGAGCAGTTCTTC. It codes for CASSYSKTSGMDEQFF.

This clonotype was observed a handful of times. This chain links TRBV20-1 with TRBJ2-3; TRBD2 matches at 11 bases. The CDR3 contains 17 residues. The germline CDR1 and CDR2 sequences are DFQATT and SNEGSKA (reference sequence). The junction had 8 bases not matched to a gene; V was cut back by 1 base and J by 2 bases. The CDR3 sequence is CSARGTVLAGVTDTQYF. CDR3 DNA: TGCAGTGCTAGAGGGACGGTACTAGCGGGGGTCACAGATACGCAGTATTTT.

V gene TRBV7-9 combines with J gene TRBJ2-1, with unresolved D. The J call may be mistaken, given a closer DNA end match to TRBJ2-7. The V gene's germline CDR1 is SEHNR and CDR2 FQNEAQ (reference sequence). This CDR3 has 14 amino acids. In DNA form, the CDR3 reads TGTGCCCAAACGTACCGGAGCTCCTACAATGAGCAGTACTTC. Protein product: CAQTYRSSYNEQYF.